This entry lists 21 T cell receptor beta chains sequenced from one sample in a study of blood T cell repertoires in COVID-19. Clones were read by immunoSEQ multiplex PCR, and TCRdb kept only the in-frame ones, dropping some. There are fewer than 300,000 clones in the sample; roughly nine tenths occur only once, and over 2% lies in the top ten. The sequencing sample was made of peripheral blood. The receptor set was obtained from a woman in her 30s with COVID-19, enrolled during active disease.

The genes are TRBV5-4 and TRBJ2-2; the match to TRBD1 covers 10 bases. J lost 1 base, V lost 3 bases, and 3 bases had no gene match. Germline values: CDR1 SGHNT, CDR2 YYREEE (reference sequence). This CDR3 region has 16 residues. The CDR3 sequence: CASSSWTGGNTGELFF. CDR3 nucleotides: TGTGCCAGCAGCTCCTGGACAGGGGGGAACACCGGGGAGCTGTTTTTT.

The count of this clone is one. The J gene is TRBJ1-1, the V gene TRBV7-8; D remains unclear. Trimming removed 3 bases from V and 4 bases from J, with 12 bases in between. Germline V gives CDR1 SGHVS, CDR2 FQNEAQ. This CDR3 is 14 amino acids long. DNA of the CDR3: TGTGCCAGCAGCTTCGGGAGAGGGCGCACTGAAGCTTTCTTT. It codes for CASSFGRGRTEAFF.

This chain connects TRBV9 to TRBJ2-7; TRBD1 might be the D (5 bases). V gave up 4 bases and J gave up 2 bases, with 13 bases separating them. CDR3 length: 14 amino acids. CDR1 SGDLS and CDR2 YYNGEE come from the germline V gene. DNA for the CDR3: TGTGCCAGCAGCCCCCAGGGCCTACCCTACGAGCAGTACTTC. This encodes CASSPQGLPYEQYF.

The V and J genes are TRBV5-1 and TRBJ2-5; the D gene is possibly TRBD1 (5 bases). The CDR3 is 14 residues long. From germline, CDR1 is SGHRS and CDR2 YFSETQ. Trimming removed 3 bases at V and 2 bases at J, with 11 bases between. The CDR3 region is CASSSQGQQETQYF. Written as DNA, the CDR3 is TGCGCCAGCAGCTCCCAGGGCCAGCAAGAGACCCAGTACTTC.

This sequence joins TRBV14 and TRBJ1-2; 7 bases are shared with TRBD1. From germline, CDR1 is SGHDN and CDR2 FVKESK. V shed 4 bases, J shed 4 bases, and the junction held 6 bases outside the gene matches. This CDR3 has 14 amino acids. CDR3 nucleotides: TGTGCCAGCAGCCGCCGACAGGGAACCTATGGCTACACCTTC. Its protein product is CASSRRQGTYGYTF.

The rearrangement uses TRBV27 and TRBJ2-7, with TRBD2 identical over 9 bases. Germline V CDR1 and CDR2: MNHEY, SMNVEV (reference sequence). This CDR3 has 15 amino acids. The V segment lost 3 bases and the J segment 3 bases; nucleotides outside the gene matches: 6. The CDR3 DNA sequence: TGTGCCAGCAGTTTGGGGACTAGCTTGGTCTACGAGCAGTACTTC. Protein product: CASSLGTSLVYEQYF.

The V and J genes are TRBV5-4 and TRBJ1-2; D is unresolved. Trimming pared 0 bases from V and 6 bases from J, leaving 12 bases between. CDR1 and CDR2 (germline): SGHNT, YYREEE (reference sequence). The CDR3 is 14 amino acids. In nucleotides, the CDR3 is TGTGCCAGCAGCTTGGAGCAGGTGAGGGATGGCTACACCTTC. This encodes CASSLEQVRDGYTF.

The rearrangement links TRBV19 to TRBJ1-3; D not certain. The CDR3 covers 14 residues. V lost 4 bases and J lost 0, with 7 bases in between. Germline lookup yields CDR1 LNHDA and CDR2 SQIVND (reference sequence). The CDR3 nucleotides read TGTGCCAGTAGTACCACAATCTCTGGAAACACCATATATTTT. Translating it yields CASSTTISGNTIYF.

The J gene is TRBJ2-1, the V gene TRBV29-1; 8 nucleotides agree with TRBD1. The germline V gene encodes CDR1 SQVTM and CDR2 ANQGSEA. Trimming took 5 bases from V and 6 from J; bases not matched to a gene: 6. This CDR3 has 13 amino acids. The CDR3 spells CSVQPTGGNEQFF. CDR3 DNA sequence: TGCAGCGTTCAGCCCACAGGGGGCAATGAGCAGTTCTTC.

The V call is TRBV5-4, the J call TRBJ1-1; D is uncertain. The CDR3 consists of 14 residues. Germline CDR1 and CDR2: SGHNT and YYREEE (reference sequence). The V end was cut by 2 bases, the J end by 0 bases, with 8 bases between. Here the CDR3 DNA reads TGTGCCAGCAGCTTTTTCACAATGAACACTGAAGCTTTCTTT. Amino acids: CASSFFTMNTEAFF.

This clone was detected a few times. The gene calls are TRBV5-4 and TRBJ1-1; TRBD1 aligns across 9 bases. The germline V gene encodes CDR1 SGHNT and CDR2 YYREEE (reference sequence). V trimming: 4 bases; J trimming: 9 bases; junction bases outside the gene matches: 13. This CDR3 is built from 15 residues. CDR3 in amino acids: CASSPGGQGVAKAFF. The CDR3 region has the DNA TGTGCCAGCAGCCCGGGGGGACAGGGAGTTGCAAAAGCTTTCTTT. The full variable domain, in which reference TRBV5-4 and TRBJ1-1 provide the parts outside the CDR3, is ETGVTQSPTHLIKTRGQQVTLRCSSQSGHNTVSWYQQALGQGPQFIFQYYREEENGRGNFPPRFSGLQFPNYSSELNVNALELDDSALYLCASSPGGQGVAKAFFGQGTRLTVV.

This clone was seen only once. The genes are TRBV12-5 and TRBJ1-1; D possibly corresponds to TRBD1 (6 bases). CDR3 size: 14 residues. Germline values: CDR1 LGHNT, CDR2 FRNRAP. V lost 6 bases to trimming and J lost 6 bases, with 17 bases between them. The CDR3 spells CASGPGQRIAEAFF. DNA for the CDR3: TGTGCTAGTGGGCCTGGACAGAGAATCGCTGAAGCTTTCTTT.

Written as DNA, the CDR3 is TGTGCCAGCAGCCAAGATCTGGCGGGAGGGCGAACGCAGTTCTTC. It encodes CASSQDLAGGRTQFF. The chain is built from TRBV3-1 (or the pseudogene TRBV3-2) and TRBJ2-1; 9 bases align to TRBD2. The CDR3 length is 15 residues. V lost 0 bases to trimming and J lost 12 bases; unmatched junction nucleotides: 9. Germline CDR1 and CDR2: LGHDT and YNNKEL (reference sequence).

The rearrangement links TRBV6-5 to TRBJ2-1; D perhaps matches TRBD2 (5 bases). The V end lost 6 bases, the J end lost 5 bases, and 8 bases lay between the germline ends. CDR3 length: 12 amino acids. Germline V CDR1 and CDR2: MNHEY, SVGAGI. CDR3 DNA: TGTGCCAGCAGCCAGGAGGACAATGAGCAGTTCTTC. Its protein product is CASSQEDNEQFF.

The CDR3 loop reads CASSLDLAGGSFF. As DNA, the CDR3 is TGTGCCAGCAGTTTAGATTTGGCAGGGGGGTCTTTCTTT. The chain has TRBV12-3 or TRBV12-4 and TRBJ1-1; TRBD1 matches 7 bases. The CDR3 loop spans 13 amino acids. The J segment lost 12 bases and the V segment lost 1 base, leaving 8 bases of the junction unmatched.

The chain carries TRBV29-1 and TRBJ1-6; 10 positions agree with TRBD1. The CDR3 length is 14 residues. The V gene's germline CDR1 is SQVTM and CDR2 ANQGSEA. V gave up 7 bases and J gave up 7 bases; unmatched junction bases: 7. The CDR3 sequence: CSALTGGRNSPLHF. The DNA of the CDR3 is TGCAGCGCCCTGACAGGGGGCCGAAATTCACCCCTCCACTTT.

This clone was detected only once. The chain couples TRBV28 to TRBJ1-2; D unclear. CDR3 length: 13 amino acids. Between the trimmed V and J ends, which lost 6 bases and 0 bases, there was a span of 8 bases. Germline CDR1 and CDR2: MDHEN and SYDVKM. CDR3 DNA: TGTGCCAGCAGGGCTCCCGCTAACTATGGCTACACCTTC. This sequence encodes CASRAPANYGYTF.

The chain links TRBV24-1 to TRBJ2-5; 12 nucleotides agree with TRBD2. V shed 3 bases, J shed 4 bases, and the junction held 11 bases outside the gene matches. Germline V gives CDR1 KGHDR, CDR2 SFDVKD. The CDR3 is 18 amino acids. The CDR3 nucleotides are TGTGCCACCAGTGATGCCCGACTAGCGGGAGATCGAGGAGAGACCCAGTACTTC. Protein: CATSDARLAGDRGETQYF.

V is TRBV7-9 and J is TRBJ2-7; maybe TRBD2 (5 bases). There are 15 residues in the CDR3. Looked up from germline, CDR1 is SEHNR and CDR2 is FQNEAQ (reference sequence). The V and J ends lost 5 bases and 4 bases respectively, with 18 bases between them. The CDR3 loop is CASSPGDAGKYEQYF. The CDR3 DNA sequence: TGTGCCAGCAGCCCCGGTGATGCCGGGAAGTACGAGCAGTACTTC.

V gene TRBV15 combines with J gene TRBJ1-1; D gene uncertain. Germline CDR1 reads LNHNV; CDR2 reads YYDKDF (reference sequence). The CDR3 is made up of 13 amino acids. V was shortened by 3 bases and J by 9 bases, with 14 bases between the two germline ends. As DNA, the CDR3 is TGTGCCACCAGCAGTTCCGCGGCCCCCAAAGCTTTCTTT. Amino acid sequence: CATSSSAAPKAFF. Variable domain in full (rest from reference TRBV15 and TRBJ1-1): DAMVIQNPRYQVTQFGKPVTLSCSQTLNHNVMYWYQQKSSQAPKLLFHYYDKDFNNEADTPDNFQSRRPNTSFCFLDIRSPGLGDTAMYLCATSSSAAPKAFFGQGTRLTVV.

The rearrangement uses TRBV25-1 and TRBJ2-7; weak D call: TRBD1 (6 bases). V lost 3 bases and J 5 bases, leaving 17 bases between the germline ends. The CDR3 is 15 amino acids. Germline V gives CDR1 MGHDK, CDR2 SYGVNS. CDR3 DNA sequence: TGTGCCAGCAGTGAGGTCAGGGGAAGGCCTAACGAGCAGTACTTC. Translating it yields CASSEVRGRPNEQYF.